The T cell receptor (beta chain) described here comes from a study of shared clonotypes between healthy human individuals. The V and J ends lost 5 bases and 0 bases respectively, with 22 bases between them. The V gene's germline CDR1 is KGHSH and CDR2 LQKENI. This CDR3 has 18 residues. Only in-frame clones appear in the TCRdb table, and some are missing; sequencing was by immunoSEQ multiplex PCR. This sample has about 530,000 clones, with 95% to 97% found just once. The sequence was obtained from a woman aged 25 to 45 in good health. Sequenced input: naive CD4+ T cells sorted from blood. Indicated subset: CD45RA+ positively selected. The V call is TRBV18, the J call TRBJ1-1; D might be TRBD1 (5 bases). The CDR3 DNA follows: TGTGCCAGCTCAGCGGCAGTGGGGCAGGGCGGTATGAACACTGAAGCTTTCTTT. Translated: CASSAAVGQGGMNTEAFF.